Detailed here is one TCR beta chain. This clonotype was counted a few times. Its antigen specificity is not known. Base qualities are not at hand, and no much larger clone is one base apart. The TCR beta CDR3 regions were amplified from RNA transcripts. A first-round RT-PCR of the TCR CDR3 used the HTBI primer set with the Qiagen OneStep RT-PCR kit. The libraries were constructed in a second round of multiplex PCR and then size-selected and purified. Libraries were sequenced paired-end with 100 bp reads on an Illumina HiSeq2000. The original methods were these. SOAPnuke was used to process the raw data, throwing out any read that contained adapters or uncalled bases, had a mean Phred below 15, or lacked an exact constant-primer or identifier match. High-quality paired reads were merged using COPE v1.2.5, and each unique nucleotide sequence was defined as a clonotype. Clonotypes were aligned to IMGT TRBV, TRBD and TRBJ reference segments using MiTCR v1.1. Only V-J combinations with frequency above 0.0001, covering about 99% of repertoires, were analysed. A TCS score was defined as the ratio of F50 (clonal expansion) to E x V (chaos), with BLOSUM62-based TCRdist applied between CDR3 peptides within each V-J. Welch's t-statistics and random forest reduced 514 V-J features to 10 to 15, which were used in a naive Bayes classifier (R e1071). In TCRdb, the public reads were trimmed at Q25 with fastp and aligned with MiXCR, with productive beta chains retained. Entries are consolidated by CDR3 protein sequence, retaining the most common genes and DNA. The V and J calls follow TCRdb's processing rather than the paper's. This sample gives about 340,000 distinct CDR3 sequences in total; around a fifth of them show up just once. The ten biggest clones cover around 48% of the sample.

Stable Graves' hyperthyroidism was defined as no progression to ophthalmopathy during 18 months of follow-up. Hyperthyroidism patients were aged 18 to 65 years and newly diagnosed, with disease duration of less than 2 months. Any patient with an uncontrolled infection, another autoimmune disease, pregnancy or lactation was excluded. Diagnoses were based on clinical symptoms, serum thyroxine and TRAb, thyroid ultrasound and orbital computed tomography. PBMCs were isolated from 7.5 to 10 ml of fresh peripheral blood by Ficoll-Paque density gradient centrifugation. Trizol reagent was used to extract total RNA, and RNA quality was then checked on an Agilent 2100 Bioanalyzer. The entry originates in a study of T cells in Graves' hyperthyroidism and ophthalmopathy (dated 2019 in TCRdb). Turning to the overall study: Peripheral blood was collected at initial diagnosis, before any treatment. To identify TCR V-J signatures that set the groups apart, the researchers used a discovery cohort of 95 to 100 patients, made up of roughly 45 with Graves' ophthalmopathy and around 58 with stable Graves' hyperthyroidism. Prospective prediction of ophthalmopathy was tested in an independent validation cohort of some 19 hyperthyroidism patients and 15 to 17 patients who later progressed to ophthalmopathy. TCR Vbeta CDR3 sequencing of 135 peripheral blood samples (under 45 ophthalmopathy, some 75 hyperthyroidism and some 17 progressor patients) is reported in the paper. Thyroid tissue and blood T-cell repertoires from over 5 Graves' hyperthyroidism patients were also compared in the study. The 75 to 100 discovery patients were randomly split 7:3 into training and test sets. After blood sampling, hyperthyroidism patients were treated with methimazole at a starting dose of 30 mg daily, and ophthalmopathy patients were treated with high-dose intravenous methylprednisolone. Results and caveats for the whole study, not just this receptor: Most expanded thyroid clonotypes (frequency above 0.001) were also detected in blood, suggesting blood repertoires may reflect thyroid immune responses. In validation, the model predicted progression to ophthalmopathy with over 60% sensitivity and 72% to 85% specificity, a median of roughly seven months before onset. A model built on a 13 V-J signature distinguished ophthalmopathy from stable hyperthyroidism, reaching 85% to 90% sensitivity and around 81% specificity in cross-validation and 80%/75% in testing. Sample size was not statistically predetermined, and investigators were not blinded to group allocation.

V is pruned by 4 bases and J by 7 bases, leaving 10 bases of the junction without a gene match. The CDR3 sequence holds 15 residues, the cysteine and phenylalanine included. The CDR3 DNA has 45 bases and is translated from base 1. Per the germline V gene (reference sequence), DFQATT is the CDR1 and SNEGSKA is the CDR2. In this chain, TRBV20-1 is recombined with TRBJ2-2, and 9 junctional nucleotides match TRBD1. Sequencing input: blood. This TCR came from a woman aged 45-60 years with Graves' hyperthyroidism. The base sequence is TGCAGTGCTACCCACCGGGACAGGGTTTACGGGGAGCTGTTTTTT. It specifies CSATHRDRVYGELFF.